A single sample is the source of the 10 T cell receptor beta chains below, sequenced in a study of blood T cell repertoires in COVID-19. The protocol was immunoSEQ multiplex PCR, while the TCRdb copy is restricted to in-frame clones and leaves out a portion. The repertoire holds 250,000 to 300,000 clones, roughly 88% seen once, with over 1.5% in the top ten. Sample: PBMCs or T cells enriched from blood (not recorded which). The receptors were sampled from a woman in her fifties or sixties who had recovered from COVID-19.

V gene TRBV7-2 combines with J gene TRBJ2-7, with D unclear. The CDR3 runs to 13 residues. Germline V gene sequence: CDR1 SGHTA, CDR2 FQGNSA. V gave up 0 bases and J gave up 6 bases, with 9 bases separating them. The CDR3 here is CASSLATVGEQYF. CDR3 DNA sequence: TGTGCCAGCAGCTTAGCAACGGTTGGCGAGCAGTACTTC.

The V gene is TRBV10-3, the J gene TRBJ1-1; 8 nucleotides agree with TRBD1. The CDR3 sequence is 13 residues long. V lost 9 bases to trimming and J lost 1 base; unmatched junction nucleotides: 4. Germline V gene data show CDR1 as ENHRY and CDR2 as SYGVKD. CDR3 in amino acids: CAMAGTGNTEAFF. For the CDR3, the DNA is TGTGCCATGGCAGGGACAGGGAACACTGAAGCTTTCTTT.

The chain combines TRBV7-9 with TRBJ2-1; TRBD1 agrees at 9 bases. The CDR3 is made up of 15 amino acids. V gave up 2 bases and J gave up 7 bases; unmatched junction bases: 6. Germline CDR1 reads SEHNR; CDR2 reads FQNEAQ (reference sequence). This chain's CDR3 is CASSLLQGAGNEQFF. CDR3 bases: TGTGCCAGCAGCTTATTACAGGGGGCCGGGAATGAGCAGTTCTTC.

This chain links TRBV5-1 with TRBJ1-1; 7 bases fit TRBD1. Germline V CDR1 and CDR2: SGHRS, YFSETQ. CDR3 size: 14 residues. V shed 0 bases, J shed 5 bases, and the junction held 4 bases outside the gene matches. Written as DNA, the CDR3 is TGCGCCAGCAGCTTGGTAGGGGGCGATACTGAAGCTTTCTTT. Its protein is CASSLVGGDTEAFF.

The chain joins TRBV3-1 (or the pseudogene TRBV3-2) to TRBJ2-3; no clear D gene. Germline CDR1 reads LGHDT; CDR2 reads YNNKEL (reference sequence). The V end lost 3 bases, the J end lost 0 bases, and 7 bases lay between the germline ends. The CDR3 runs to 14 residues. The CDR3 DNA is TGTGCCAGCAGCCACTTCCGTAGCACAGATACGCAGTATTTT. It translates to CASSHFRSTDTQYF.

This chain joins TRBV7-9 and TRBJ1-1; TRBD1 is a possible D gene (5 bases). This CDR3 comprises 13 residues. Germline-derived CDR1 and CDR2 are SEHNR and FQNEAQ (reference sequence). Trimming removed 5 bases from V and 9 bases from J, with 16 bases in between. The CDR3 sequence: CASSGTSDKKAFF. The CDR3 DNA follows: TGTGCCAGCAGCGGCACCTCGGACAAGAAAGCTTTCTTT.

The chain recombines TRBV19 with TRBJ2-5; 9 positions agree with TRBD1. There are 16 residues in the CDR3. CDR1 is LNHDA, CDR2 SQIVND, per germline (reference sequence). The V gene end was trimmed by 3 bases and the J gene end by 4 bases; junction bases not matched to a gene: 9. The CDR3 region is CASSIDGQGIGETQYF. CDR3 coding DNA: TGTGCCAGTAGTATCGACGGACAGGGGATTGGAGAGACCCAGTACTTC.

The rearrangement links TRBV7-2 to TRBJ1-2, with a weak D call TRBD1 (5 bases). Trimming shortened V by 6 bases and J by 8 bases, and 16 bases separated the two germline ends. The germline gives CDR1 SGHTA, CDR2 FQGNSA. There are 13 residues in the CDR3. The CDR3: CASSGAAFAGYTF. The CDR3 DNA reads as TGTGCCAGCAGTGGGGCCGCGTTTGCGGGCTACACCTTC.

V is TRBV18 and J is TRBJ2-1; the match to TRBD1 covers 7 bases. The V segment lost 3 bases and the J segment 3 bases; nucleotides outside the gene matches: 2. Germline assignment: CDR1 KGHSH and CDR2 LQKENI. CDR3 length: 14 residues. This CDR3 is CASSPGQSYNEQFF. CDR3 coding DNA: TGTGCCAGCTCACCGGGACAGAGCTACAATGAGCAGTTCTTC.

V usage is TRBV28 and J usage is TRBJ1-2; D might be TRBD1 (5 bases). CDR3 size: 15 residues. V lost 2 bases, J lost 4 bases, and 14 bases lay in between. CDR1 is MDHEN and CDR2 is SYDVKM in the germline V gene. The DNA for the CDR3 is TGTGCCAGCAGTTTACAACGTAGGGGCGGCTATGGCTACACCTTC. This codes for CASSLQRRGGYGYTF.